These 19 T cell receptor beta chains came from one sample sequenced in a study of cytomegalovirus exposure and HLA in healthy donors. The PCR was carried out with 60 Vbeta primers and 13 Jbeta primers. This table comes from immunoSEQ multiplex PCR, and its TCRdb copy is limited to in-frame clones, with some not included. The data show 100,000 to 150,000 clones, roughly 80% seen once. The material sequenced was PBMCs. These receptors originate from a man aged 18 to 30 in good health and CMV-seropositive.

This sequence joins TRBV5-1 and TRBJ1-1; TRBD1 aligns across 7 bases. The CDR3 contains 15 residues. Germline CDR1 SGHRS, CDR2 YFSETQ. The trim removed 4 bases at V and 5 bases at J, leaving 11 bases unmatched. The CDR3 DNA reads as TGCGCCAGCAGCCCCCGACAGGGCCGAGAGACTGAAGCTTTCTTT. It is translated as CASSPRQGRETEAFF.

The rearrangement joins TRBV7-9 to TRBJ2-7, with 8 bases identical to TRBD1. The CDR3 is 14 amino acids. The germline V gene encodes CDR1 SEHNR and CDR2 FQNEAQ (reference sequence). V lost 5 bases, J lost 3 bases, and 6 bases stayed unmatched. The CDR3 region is CASSQLDRGYEQYF. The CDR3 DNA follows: TGTGCCAGCAGCCAATTAGACAGGGGCTACGAGCAGTACTTC.

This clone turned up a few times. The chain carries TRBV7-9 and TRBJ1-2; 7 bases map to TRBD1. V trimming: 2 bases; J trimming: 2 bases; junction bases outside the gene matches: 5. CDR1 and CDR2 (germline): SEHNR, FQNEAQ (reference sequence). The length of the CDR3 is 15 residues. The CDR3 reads CASSLPQGINYGYTF. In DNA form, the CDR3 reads TGTGCCAGCAGCTTACCACAGGGGATAAACTATGGCTACACCTTC.

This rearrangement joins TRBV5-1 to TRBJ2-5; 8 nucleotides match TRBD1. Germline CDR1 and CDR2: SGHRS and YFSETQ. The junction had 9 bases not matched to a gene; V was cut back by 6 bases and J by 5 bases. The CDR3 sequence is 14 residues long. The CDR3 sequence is CASTKRTGRETQYF. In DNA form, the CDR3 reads TGCGCCAGCACCAAAAGGACAGGGAGGGAGACCCAGTACTTC. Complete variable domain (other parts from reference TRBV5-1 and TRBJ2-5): KAGVTQTPRYLIKTRGQQVTLSCSPISGHRSVSWYQQTPGQGLQFLFEYFSETQRNKGNFPGRFSGRQFSNSRSEMNVSTLELGDSALYLCASTKRTGRETQYFGPGTRLLVL.

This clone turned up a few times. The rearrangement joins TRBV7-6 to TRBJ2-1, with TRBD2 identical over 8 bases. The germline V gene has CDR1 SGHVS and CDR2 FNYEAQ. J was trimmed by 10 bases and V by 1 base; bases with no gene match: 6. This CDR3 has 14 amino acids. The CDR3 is CASSLVFGGGEQFF. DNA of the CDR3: TGTGCCAGCAGCTTAGTGTTCGGGGGGGGCGAGCAGTTCTTC.

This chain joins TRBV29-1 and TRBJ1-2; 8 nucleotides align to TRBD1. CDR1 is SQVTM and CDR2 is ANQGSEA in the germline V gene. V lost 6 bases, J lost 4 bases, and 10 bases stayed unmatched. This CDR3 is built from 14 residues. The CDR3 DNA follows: TGCAGCGTAATGCAGGGGGCAGGGAGCTATGGCTACACCTTC. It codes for CSVMQGAGSYGYTF.

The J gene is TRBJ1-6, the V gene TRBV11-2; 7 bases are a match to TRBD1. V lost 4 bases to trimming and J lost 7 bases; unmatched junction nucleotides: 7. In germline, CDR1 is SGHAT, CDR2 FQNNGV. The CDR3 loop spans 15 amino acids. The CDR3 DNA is TGTGCCAGCAGCTACTCGACAGGGACCAATTCACCCCTCCACTTT. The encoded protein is CASSYSTGTNSPLHF.

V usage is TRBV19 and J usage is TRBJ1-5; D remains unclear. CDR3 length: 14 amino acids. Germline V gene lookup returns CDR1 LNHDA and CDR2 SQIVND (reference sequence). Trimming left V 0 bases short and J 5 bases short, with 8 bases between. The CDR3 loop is CASSIDQSDQPQHF. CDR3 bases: TGTGCCAGTAGTATAGATCAATCGGATCAGCCCCAGCATTTT.

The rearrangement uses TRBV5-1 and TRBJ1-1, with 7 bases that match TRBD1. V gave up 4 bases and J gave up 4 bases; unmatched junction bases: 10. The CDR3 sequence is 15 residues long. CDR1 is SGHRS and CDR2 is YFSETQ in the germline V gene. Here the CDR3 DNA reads TGCGCCAGCAGCCCACGGACAGGCGTGGGCACTGAAGCTTTCTTT. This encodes CASSPRTGVGTEAFF.

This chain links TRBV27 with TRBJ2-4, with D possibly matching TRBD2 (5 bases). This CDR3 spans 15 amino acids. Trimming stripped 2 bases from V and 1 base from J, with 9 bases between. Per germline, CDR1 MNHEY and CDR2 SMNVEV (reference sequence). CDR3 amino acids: CASSLTPGAKNIQYF. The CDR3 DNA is TGTGCCAGCAGTTTAACCCCGGGGGCCAAAAACATTCAGTACTTC.

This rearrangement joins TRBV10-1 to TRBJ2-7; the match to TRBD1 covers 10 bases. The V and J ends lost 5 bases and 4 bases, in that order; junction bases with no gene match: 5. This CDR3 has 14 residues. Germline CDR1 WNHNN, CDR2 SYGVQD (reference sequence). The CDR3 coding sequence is TGCGCCAGCAGTACGGGGGACAGGGGATACGAGCAGTACTTC. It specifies CASSTGDRGYEQYF.

The CDR3 DNA reads TGTGCCAGCAGCCATGCCCCAGGGGTAGCTAACTATGGCTACACCTTC. It is translated as CASSHAPGVANYGYTF. The J gene is TRBJ1-2, the V gene TRBV5-6; maybe TRBD1 (6 bases). The ends were cut back, 4 bases at V and 0 bases at J, with 16 bases in the middle. The CDR3 runs to 16 residues. Per germline, CDR1 SGHDT and CDR2 YYEEEE.

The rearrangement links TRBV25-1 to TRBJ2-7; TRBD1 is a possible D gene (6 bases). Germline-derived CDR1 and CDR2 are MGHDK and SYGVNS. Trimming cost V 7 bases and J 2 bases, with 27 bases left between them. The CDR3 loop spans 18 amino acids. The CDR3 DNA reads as TGTGCCAGCACCGGTAAATCGCCAACAGGGAGAGGGGCCTACGAGCAGTACTTC. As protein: CASTGKSPTGRGAYEQYF.

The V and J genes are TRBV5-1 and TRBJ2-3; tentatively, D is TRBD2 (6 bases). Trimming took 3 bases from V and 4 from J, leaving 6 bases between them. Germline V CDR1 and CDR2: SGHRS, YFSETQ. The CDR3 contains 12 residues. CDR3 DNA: TGCGCCAGCAGCTGGGGGGCAGATACGCAGTATTTT. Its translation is CASSWGADTQYF. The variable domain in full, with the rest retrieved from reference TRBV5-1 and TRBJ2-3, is KAGVTQTPRYLIKTRGQQVTLSCSPISGHRSVSWYQQTPGQGLQFLFEYFSETQRNKGNFPGRFSGRQFSNSRSEMNVSTLELGDSALYLCASSWGADTQYFGPGTRLTVL.

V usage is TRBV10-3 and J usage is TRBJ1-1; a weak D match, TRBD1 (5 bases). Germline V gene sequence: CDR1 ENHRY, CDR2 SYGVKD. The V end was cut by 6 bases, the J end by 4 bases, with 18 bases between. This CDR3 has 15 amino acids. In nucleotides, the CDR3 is TGTGCCATCAGAGGACACGGTGCAGGTAGCACTGAAGCTTTCTTT. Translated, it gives CAIRGHGAGSTEAFF.

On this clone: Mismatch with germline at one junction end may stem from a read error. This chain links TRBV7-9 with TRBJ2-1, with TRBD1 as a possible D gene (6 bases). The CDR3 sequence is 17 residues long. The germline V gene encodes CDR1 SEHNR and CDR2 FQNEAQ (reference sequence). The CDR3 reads CSSSFQLQGLGYNEQFF. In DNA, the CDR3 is TGTTCCAGCAGCTTCCAATTGCAGGGGTTGGGGTACAATGAGCAGTTCTTC.

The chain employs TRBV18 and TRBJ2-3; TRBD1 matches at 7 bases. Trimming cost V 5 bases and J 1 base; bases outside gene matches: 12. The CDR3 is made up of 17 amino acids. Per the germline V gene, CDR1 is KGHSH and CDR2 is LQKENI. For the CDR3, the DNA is TGTGCCAGCTCATACCTACAGGGGATTATTGGCACAGATACGCAGTATTTT. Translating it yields CASSYLQGIIGTDTQYF.

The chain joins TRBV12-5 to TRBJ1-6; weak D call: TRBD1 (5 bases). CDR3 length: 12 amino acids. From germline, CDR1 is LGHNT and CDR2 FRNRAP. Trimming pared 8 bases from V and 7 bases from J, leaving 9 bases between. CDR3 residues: CASRQQNSPLHF. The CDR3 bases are TGTGCTAGTAGACAGCAGAATTCACCCCTCCACTTT.

The CDR3 spells CASGNRGTFYNSPLHF. DNA of the CDR3: TGTGCCAGCGGAAACCGGGGGACGTTCTATAATTCACCCCTCCACTTT. J is TRBJ1-6 and V is TRBV6-6; possibly TRBD1 for D (5 bases). This CDR3 spans 16 amino acids. The V end lost 8 bases, the J end lost 3 bases, and 17 bases lay between the germline ends. CDR1 and CDR2 from the germline V gene are MNHNY and SVGAGI (reference sequence).